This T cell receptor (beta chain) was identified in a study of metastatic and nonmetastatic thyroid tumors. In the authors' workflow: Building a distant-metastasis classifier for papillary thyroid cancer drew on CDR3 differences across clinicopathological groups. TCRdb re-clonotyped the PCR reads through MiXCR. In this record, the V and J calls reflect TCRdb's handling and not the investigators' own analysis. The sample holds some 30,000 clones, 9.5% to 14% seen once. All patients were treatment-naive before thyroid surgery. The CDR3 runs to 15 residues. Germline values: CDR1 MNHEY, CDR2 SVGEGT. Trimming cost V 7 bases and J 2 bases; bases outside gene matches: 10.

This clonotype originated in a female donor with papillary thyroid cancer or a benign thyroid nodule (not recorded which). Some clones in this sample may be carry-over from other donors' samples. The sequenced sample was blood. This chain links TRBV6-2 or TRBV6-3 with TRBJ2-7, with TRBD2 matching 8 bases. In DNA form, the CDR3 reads TGTGCCAGCACCAACGCCGGGGGGGGTACCTACGAGCAGTACTTC. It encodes CASTNAGGGTYEQYF.